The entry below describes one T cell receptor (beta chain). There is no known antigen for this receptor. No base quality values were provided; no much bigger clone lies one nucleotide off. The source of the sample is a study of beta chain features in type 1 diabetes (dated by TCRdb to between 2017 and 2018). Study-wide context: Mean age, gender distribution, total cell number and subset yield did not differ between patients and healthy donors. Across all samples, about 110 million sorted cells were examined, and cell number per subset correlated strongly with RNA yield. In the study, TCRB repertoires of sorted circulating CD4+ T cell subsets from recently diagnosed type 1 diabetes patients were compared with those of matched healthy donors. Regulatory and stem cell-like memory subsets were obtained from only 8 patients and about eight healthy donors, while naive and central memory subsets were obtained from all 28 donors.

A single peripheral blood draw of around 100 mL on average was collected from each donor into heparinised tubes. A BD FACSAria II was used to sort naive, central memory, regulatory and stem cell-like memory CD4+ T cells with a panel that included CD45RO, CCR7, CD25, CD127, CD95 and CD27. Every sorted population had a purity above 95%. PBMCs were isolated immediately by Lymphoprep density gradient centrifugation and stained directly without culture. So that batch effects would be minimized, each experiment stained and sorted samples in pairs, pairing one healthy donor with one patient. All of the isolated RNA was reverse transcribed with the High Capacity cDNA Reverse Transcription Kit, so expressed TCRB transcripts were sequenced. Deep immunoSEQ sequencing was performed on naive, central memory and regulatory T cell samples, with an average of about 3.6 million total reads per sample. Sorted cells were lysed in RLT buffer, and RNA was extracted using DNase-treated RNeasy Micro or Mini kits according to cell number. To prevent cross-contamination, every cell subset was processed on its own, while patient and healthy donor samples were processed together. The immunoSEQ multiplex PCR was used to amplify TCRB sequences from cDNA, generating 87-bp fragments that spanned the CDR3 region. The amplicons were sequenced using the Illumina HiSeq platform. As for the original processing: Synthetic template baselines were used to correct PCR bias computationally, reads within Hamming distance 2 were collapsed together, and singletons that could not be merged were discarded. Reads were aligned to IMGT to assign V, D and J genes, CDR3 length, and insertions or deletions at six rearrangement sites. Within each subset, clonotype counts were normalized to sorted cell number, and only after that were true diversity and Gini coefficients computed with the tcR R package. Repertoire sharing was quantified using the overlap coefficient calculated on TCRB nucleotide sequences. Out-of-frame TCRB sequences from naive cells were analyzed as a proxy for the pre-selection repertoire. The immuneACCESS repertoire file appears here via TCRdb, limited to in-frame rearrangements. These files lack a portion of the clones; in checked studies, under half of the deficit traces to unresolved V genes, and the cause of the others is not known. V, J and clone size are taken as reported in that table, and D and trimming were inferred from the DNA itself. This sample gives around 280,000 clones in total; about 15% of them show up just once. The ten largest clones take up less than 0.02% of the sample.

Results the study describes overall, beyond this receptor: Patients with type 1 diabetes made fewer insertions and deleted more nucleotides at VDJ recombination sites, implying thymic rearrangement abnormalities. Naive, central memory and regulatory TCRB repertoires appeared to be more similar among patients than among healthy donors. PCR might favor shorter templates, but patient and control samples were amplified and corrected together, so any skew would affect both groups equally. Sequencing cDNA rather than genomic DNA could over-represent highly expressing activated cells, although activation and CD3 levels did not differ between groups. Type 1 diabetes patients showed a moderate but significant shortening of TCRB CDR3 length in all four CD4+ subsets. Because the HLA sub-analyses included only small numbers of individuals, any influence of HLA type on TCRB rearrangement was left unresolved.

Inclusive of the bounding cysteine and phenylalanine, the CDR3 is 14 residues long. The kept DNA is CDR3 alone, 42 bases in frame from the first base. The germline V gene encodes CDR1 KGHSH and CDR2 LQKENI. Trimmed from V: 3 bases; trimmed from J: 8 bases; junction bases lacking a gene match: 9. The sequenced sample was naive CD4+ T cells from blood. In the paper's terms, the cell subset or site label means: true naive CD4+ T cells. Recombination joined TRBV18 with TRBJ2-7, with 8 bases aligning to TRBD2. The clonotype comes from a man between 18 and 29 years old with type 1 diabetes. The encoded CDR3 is CASSPGGGTHQQYF. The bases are TGTGCCAGCTCACCCGGGGGGGGGACCCACCAGCAGTACTTC. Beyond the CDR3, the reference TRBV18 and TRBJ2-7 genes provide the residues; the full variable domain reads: NAGVMQNPRHLVRRRGQEARLRCSPMKGHSHVYWYRQLPEEGLKFMVYLQKENIIDESGMPKERFSAEFPKEGPSILRIQQVVRGDSAAYFCASSPGGGTHQQYFGPGTRLTVT.